Included here is one TCR beta chain sequence, with context. Per the germline V gene, CDR1 is LNHDA and CDR2 is SQIVND (reference sequence). The CDR3 is 16 residues long. Trimming left V 3 bases short and J 0 bases short, with 12 bases between. The method was immunoSEQ multiplex PCR; TCRdb's version includes in-frame clones alone and lacks a portion of them. The profile shows 2.3 million or so clones, 93% of them singletons. The record originates from a study of shared clonotypes between healthy human individuals. The specimen sequenced was naive CD4+ T cells from PBMCs. Specified subset: CD45RA+ positively selected. V usage is TRBV19 and J usage is TRBJ1-5; D is perhaps TRBD1 (6 bases). This sequence originates from a young man in good health. Some clones in this sample may be carry-over from other donors' samples. This CDR3 is CASSIGGLYSNQPQHF. CDR3 DNA: TGTGCCAGTAGTATTGGGGGGCTCTATAGCAATCAGCCCCAGCATTTT.